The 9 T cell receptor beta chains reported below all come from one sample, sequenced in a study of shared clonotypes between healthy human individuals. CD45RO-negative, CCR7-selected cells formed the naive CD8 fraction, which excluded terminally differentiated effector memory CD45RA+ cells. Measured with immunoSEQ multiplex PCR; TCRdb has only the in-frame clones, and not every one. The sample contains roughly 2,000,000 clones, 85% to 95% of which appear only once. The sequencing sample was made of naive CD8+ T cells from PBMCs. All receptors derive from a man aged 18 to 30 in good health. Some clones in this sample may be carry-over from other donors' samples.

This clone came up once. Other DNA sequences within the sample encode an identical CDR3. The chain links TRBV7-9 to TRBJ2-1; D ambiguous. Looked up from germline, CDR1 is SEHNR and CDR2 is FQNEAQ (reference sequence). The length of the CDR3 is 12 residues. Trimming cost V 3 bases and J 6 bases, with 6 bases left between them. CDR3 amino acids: CASSFPLNEQFF. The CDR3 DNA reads TGTGCCAGCAGCTTCCCCCTCAATGAGCAGTTCTTC.

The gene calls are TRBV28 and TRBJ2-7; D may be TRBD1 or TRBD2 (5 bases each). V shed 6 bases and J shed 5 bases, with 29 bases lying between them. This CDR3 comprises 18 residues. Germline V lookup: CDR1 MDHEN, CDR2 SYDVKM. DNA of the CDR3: TGTGCCAGCAGGGGGGTGATCCGCACTGGGATAAGAGAGAACGAGCAGTACTTC. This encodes CASRGVIRTGIRENEQYF.

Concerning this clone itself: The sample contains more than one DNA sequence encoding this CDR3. The CDR3 coding sequence is TGCGCCAGCAGCTCCCGACAGGGTGACGGGGAGCTGTTTTTT. Translated: CASSSRQGDGELFF. This chain links TRBV5-1 with TRBJ2-2; 7 bases fit TRBD1. V lost 3 bases and J lost 7; bases outside the gene matches: 6. The CDR3 spans 14 residues. CDR1 and CDR2 (germline): SGHRS, YFSETQ.

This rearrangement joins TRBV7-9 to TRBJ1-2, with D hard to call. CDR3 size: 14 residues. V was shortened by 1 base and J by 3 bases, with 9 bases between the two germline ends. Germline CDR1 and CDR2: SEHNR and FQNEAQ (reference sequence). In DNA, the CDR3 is TGTGCCAGCAGCTTAGTTACTGTGGACTATGGCTACACCTTC. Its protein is CASSLVTVDYGYTF.

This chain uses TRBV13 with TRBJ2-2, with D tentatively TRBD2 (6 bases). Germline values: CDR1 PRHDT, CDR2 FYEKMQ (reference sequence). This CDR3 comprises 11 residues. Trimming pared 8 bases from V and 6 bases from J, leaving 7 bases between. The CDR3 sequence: CASRLAGELFF. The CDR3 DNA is TGTGCCAGCCGACTAGCCGGGGAGCTGTTTTTT.

In DNA, the CDR3 is TGTGCCAGCAGCTTAGGACTAGCGGGGCCCAACCACGAGCAGTACTTC. Residues: CASSLGLAGPNHEQYF. The rearrangement links TRBV11-2 to TRBJ2-7; 11 nucleotides match TRBD2. The CDR3 is 16 amino acids. Germline V CDR1 and CDR2: SGHAT, FQNNGV. J lost 5 bases, V lost 1 base, and 7 bases had no gene match. The full variable domain, in which reference TRBV11-2 and TRBJ2-7 provide the parts outside the CDR3, is EAGVAQSPRYKIIEKRQSVAFWCNPISGHATLYWYQQILGQGPKLLIQFQNNGVVDDSQLPKDRFSAERLKGVDSTLKIQPAKLEDSAVYLCASSLGLAGPNHEQYFGPGTRLTVT.

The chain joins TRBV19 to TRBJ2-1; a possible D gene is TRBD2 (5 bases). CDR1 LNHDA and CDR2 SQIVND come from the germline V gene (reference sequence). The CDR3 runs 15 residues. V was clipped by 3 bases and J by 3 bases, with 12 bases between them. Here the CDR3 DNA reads TGTGCCAGTAGTATGTCGACGAGGGACTACAATGAGCAGTTCTTC. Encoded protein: CASSMSTRDYNEQFF.

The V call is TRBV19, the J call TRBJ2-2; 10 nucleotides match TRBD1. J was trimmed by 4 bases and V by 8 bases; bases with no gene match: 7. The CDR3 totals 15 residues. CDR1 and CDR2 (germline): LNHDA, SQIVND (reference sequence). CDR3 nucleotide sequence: TGTGCCAGTTTTGCTGGGACAGGGGTCACCGGGGAGCTGTTTTTT. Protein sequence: CASFAGTGVTGELFF.

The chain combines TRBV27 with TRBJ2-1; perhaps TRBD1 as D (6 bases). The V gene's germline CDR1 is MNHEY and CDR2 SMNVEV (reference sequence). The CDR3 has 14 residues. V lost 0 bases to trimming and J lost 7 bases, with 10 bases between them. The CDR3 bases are TGTGCCAGCAGTTTATCGGACAGTGGGAATGAGCAGTTCTTC. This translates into CASSLSDSGNEQFF.